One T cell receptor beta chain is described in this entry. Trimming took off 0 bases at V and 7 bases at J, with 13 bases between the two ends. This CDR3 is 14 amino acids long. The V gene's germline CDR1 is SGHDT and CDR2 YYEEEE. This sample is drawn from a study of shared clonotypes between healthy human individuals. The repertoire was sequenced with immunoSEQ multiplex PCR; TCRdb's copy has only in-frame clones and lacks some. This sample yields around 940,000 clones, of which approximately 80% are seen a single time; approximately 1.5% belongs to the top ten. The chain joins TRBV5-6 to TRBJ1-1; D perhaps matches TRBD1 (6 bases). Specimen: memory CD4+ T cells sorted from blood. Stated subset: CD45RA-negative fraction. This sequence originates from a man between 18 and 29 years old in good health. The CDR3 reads CASSLAGGANEAFF. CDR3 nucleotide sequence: TGTGCCAGCAGCTTGGCCGGGGGGGCCAATGAAGCTTTCTTT. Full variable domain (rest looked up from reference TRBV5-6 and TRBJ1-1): DAGVTQSPTHLIKTRGQQVTLRCSPKSGHDTVSWYQQALGQGPQFIFQYYEEEERQRGNFPDRFSGHQFPNYSSELNVNALLLGDSALYLCASSLAGGANEAFFGQGTRLTVV.